A selection of T cell receptor beta chains follows, all from one sample in a study of T-cell memory formation after mild COVID-19. TCRdb reprocessed the 5' RACE reads via MiXCR and lists one record per CDR3 protein. The repertoire holds more than 80,000 distinct CDR3 sequences, with 17% as singletons. The specimen sequenced was PBMCs or a T cell subset sorted from them (not recorded which). These receptors came from an adult woman who had mild COVID-19 (a few samples of this study predate the infection). Cell type and time point are not known. Both conserved end residues are part of each CDR3. A D gene is named only where the DNA matches it firmly. Only some rows state a clone size, as once, few, many or a class for expanded clones.

TRBV7-9	NA	TRBJ1-1	few	TGTGCCAGCAGCTTAGCGCTTGGGCCGAACACTGAAGCTTTCTTT	CASSLALGPNTEAFF
TRBV19	TRBD2	TRBJ2-3	NA	TGTGCCAGTAGATCGGGACTAGCGGGGGCGAGCACAGATACGCAGTATTTT	CASRSGLAGASTDTQYF
TRBV4-1	NA	TRBJ1-1	few	TGCGCCAGCAGCCAAGTATTAAGAAGAGAAGCTTTCTTT	CASSQVLRREAFF
TRBV4-3	TRBD1	TRBJ1-6	many	TGCGCCAGCAGCCCCACGTCCGGGACAGGGGGATCACCCCTCCACTTT	CASSPTSGTGGSPLHF
TRBV29-1	TRBD2	TRBJ2-3	NA	TGCAGCGTTGAAGGAACTAGCGGGACTACAGATACGCAGTATTTT	CSVEGTSGTTDTQYF
TRBV14	TRBD2	TRBJ2-7	few	TGTGCCAGCAGCCTGACTAGCGCCAGCTCCTACGAGCAGTACTTC	CASSLTSASSYEQYF
TRBV6-5	NA	TRBJ2-3	NA	TGTGCCAGCTCTCACAGGGTGAGGAGCACAGATACGCAGTATTTT	CASSHRVRSTDTQYF
TRBV5-1	NA	TRBJ1-5	few	TGCGCCAGCAGCGTGGGTGACAATCAGCCCCAGCATTTT	CASSVGDNQPQHF
TRBV3-1	NA	TRBJ2-7	few	TGTGCCAGCAGCCAATTCTCCTACGAGCAGTACTTC	CASSQFSYEQYF
TRBV7-6	TRBD1	TRBJ1-6	NA	TGTGCCAGCAGCCCAAAACAGGGGACGTGGAATTCACCCCTCCACTTT	CASSPKQGTWNSPLHF
TRBV11-2	NA	TRBJ1-1	few	TGTGCCAGCAGCTTAGGTGGGGTCACTGAAGCTTTCTTT	CASSLGGVTEAFF
TRBV3-1	NA	TRBJ1-1	few	TGTGCCAGCAGCCAAGTCTTCCCACCAGCGGGGGCTTTCTTT	CASSQVFPPAGAFF
TRBV3-1	NA	TRBJ1-1	NA	TGTGCCAGCAGCCAAGGGGGGGTGGGGAACACTGAAGCTTTCTTT	CASSQGGVGNTEAFF
TRBV6-5	NA	TRBJ2-7	NA	TGTGCCAGCAATTCACTGGGGGGGGCTGAGCAGTACTTC	CASNSLGGAEQYF
TRBV4-1	NA	TRBJ1-1	NA	TGCGCCAGCAGCCAAACGAGACAGGTTGAAGCTTTCTTT	CASSQTRQVEAFF